This T cell receptor beta chain was identified in a study of T cells in Graves' hyperthyroidism and ophthalmopathy. There were TCR beta CDR3 regions amplified from RNA transcripts. The HTBI set primed first-round TCR CDR3 RT-PCR. One entry per CDR3 protein results from TCRdb running MiXCR on the multiplex PCR reads. The top ten hold 64% of the sample, which has roughly 280,000 distinct CDR3 sequences, 20% to 25% seen once. This clonotype was found many times. Germline V lookup: CDR1 SGHAT, CDR2 FQNNGV. This CDR3 region has 13 residues. V shed 1 base and J shed 4 bases, with 7 bases lying between them. The TCR sequence derives from a young man with Graves' ophthalmopathy. The sample consisted of blood. The chain has TRBV11-2 and TRBJ2-5; no clear D. The CDR3 region is CASSLGPRETQYF. CDR3 DNA: TGTGCCAGCAGCTTAGGCCCTAGAGAGACCCAGTACTTC.